The 30 T cell receptor beta chains below were found in one sample sequenced in a study of HIV-infected patients and healthy controls. Around 500 ng RNA was reverse transcribed with alpha and beta constant-region primers. Separate chain-specific third strand synthesis with multiplexing indices produced the alpha and beta libraries. One entry per CDR3 protein results from TCRdb running MiXCR on the 5' RACE reads. The table includes roughly 9,000 distinct CDR3 sequences, around 9.3% detected once. Roughly three months, about 14 weeks, into antiretroviral therapy, follow-up blood was collected. No cell fractionation was done, so the repertoire covers all unsorted peripheral blood T cells. Sample: blood, taken during antiretroviral therapy. These receptor sequences come from an adult with HIV infection.

At least ten counts were recorded for this clonotype. The rearrangement links TRBV5-8 to TRBJ1-1; D not resolved. There are 15 residues in the CDR3. Germline assignment: CDR1 SGHTS and CDR2 YDEGEE. The V and J ends lost 4 bases and 0 bases respectively, with 13 bases between them. The CDR3 here is CASSRKVGLNTEAFF. CDR3 nucleotide sequence: TGTGCCAGCAGCCGGAAGGTCGGGCTGAACACTGAAGCTTTCTTT.

This clonotype has at least ten counts. The chain links TRBV4-1 to TRBJ1-1, with D possibly matching TRBD1 (5 bases). CDR1 is MGHRA, CDR2 YSYEKL, per germline. V dropped 0 bases and J dropped 5 bases, with 13 bases sitting between them. The CDR3 runs 15 residues. This CDR3 is CASSQDWGDGTEAFF. CDR3 DNA: TGCGCCAGCAGCCAAGATTGGGGGGATGGTACTGAAGCTTTCTTT.

This chain uses TRBV2 with TRBJ1-6, with 7 bases that match TRBD1. CDR3 size: 19 residues. Germline trimming cut 0 bases from V and 0 bases from J; bases unmatched to any gene: 8. CDR1 and CDR2 (germline): SNHLY, FYNNEI. The CDR3 DNA is TGTGCCAGCAGTGAAGCGTCACCGGACAGGAGCTCCTATAATTCACCCCTCCACTTT. This codes for CASSEASPDRSSYNSPLHF.

This clonotype was detected ten times or more. The CDR3 coding sequence is TGTGCCAGCAGGCCGGACAGGGGGCAGTTATCTGGGGCCAACGTCCTGACTTTC. It yields the protein CASRPDRGQLSGANVLTF. The V and J genes are TRBV6-2 or TRBV6-3 and TRBJ2-6; TRBD1 agrees at 11 bases. With 6 bases clipped from V and 1 base from J, the junction kept 8 bases outside the gene matches. The germline V gene has CDR1 MNHEY and CDR2 SVGEGT. The CDR3 totals 18 residues.

This clonotype is classed as medium-sized. The gene calls are TRBV10-3 and TRBJ2-3, with 9 bases lining up with TRBD2. CDR3 length: 15 amino acids. Germline V CDR1 and CDR2: ENHRY, SYGVKD. Trimming cost V 5 bases and J 5 bases; bases outside gene matches: 8. The CDR3 DNA follows: TGTGCCATCAGTACTTGGCGGGAGGGCGTAGATACGCAGTATTTT. Translation gives CAISTWREGVDTQYF.

This clonotype has ten or more counts. The J gene is TRBJ2-1, the V gene TRBV20-1, with D possibly matching TRBD2 (5 bases). This CDR3 has 14 amino acids. V lost 4 bases, J lost 3 bases, and 13 bases lay in between. The germline CDR1 and CDR2 sequences are DFQATT and SNEGSKA (reference sequence). In DNA, the CDR3 is TGCAGTGCTATTGGTAGCGTTCTCTACAATGAGCAGTTCTTC. Its protein product is CSAIGSVLYNEQFF.

This clonotype is categorized as medium-sized. V usage is TRBV7-8 and J usage is TRBJ2-5; possible D gene TRBD1, 5 bases. V was clipped by 7 bases and J by 3 bases, with 30 bases between them. Looked up from germline, CDR1 is SGHVS and CDR2 is FQNEAQ. The CDR3 is 19 residues long. CDR3 DNA: TGTGCCAGCAACCACTTCTCGGCAGGGAAGAAGGCAGGCAAAGAGACCCAGTACTTC. Translated, it gives CASNHFSAGKKAGKETQYF.

The chain employs TRBV6-5 and TRBJ2-1; 9 bases align to TRBD1. The CDR3 is 16 residues long. V lost 2 bases, J lost 7 bases, and 9 bases stayed unmatched. Per germline, CDR1 MNHEY and CDR2 SVGAGI. The CDR3 spells CASSYRMGQGGNEQFF. DNA for the CDR3: TGTGCCAGCAGTTACAGAATGGGACAGGGTGGTAATGAGCAGTTCTTC.

This rearrangement joins TRBV18 to TRBJ1-5; TRBD1 matches 8 bases. The J segment lost 1 base and the V segment lost 5 bases, leaving 4 bases of the junction unmatched. The CDR3 length is 15 residues. The germline CDR1 and CDR2 sequences are KGHSH and LQKENI. The CDR3 sequence is CASSSDRGSNQPQHF. As DNA, the CDR3 is TGTGCCAGCTCATCAGACAGGGGAAGCAATCAGCCCCAGCATTTT.

By share, this clonotype counts as medium-sized. The gene calls are TRBV24-1 and TRBJ2-7; 7 bases are shared with TRBD2. The CDR3 sequence is 16 residues long. Germline CDR1 and CDR2: KGHDR and SFDVKD. Losses at the gene ends were 3 bases for V and 7 bases for J; bases not matched to a gene: 14. The CDR3 sequence is CATSDPSPGGGLEQYF. Here the CDR3 DNA reads TGTGCCACCAGTGATCCGTCGCCGGGGGGTGGGCTGGAGCAGTACTTC.

This clonotype is medium-sized (0.01 to 0.1%). The genes are TRBV19 and TRBJ1-5; D gene unclear. Germline V CDR1 and CDR2: LNHDA, SQIVND (reference sequence). The CDR3 contains 13 residues. Trimming took 8 bases from V and 2 from J, leaving 10 bases between them. The CDR3 reads CASSLNRNQPQHF. The DNA of the CDR3 is TGTGCCAGTTCCCTAAATCGCAATCAGCCCCAGCATTTT.

The CDR3 is CASSLGGRSYGYTF. In nucleotides, the CDR3 is TGTGCCAGCAGTTTAGGCGGCAGAAGTTATGGCTACACCTTC. The J gene is TRBJ1-2, the V gene TRBV28; D call uncertain. Germline-derived CDR1 and CDR2 are MDHEN and SYDVKM. This CDR3 spans 14 amino acids. Trimming took off 2 bases at V and 5 bases at J, with 12 bases between the two ends.

This clonotype is termed large. This chain connects TRBV15 to TRBJ2-1; D remains unclear. V was clipped by 5 bases and J by 5 bases, with 10 bases between them. This CDR3 has 13 residues. Germline CDR1 is LNHNV and CDR2 is YYDKDF (reference sequence). The CDR3 DNA reads as TGTGCCACCAGCCTACTGATGGACAATGAGCAGTTCTTC. Its translation: CATSLLMDNEQFF. Variable domain in full (rest from reference TRBV15 and TRBJ2-1): DAMVIQNPRYQVTQFGKPVTLSCSQTLNHNVMYWYQQKSSQAPKLLFHYYDKDFNNEADTPDNFQSRRPNTSFCFLDIRSPGLGDTAMYLCATSLLMDNEQFFGPGTRLTVL.

This clonotype was seen repeatedly, ten times or more. The V gene is TRBV30, the J gene TRBJ2-2; unclear D gene. Trimming removed 0 bases from V and 4 bases from J, with 9 bases in between. The germline gives CDR1 GTSNPN, CDR2 SVGIG (reference sequence). The CDR3 contains 14 residues. The CDR3 here is CAWSVVRPTGELFF. In DNA, the CDR3 is TGTGCCTGGAGTGTCGTCAGGCCCACCGGGGAGCTGTTTTTT.

By sample share, this clonotype is medium-sized. The chain employs TRBV20-1 and TRBJ1-3; TRBD1 aligns across 9 bases. The CDR3 contains 13 residues. Germline V CDR1 and CDR2: DFQATT, SNEGSKA (reference sequence). With 6 bases clipped from V and 4 bases from J, the junction kept 4 bases outside the gene matches. CDR3 amino acids: CSAIGTGGNTIYF. The DNA of the CDR3 is TGCAGTGCCATTGGGACAGGGGGAAACACCATATATTTT.

In its sample, this clonotype is medium-sized. The rearrangement links TRBV18 to TRBJ2-1; D remains unclear. The CDR3 sequence is 13 residues long. Deletions cut 3 bases from V and 4 bases from J, with 7 bases between. From germline, CDR1 is KGHSH and CDR2 LQKENI. CDR3 in amino acids: CASSPERYNEQFF. The CDR3, as DNA: TGTGCCAGCTCACCGGAACGGTACAATGAGCAGTTCTTC.

J is TRBJ1-1 and V is TRBV30; tentatively, D is TRBD1 (6 bases). The CDR3 totals 13 residues. CDR1 and CDR2 (germline): GTSNPN, SVGIG (reference sequence). Trimming removed 8 bases from V and 0 bases from J, with 13 bases in between. The CDR3 DNA reads TGTGCCGGTACACAGGGAATGAACACTGAAGCTTTCTTT. This translates into CAGTQGMNTEAFF.

This clonotype has ten or more counts. The chain employs TRBV4-1 and TRBJ1-4; 7 bases fit TRBD1. Germline CDR1 MGHRA, CDR2 YSYEKL. The CDR3 runs 15 residues. V dropped 3 bases and J dropped 5; count of bases not matched to a gene: 6. The CDR3 here is CASSQADRRNEKLFF. CDR3 nucleotides: TGCGCCAGCAGCCAGGCGGACAGGCGAAATGAAAAACTGTTTTTT.

This clonotype was detected many times. The gene calls are TRBV29-1 and TRBJ2-7; D may match TRBD1 or TRBD2 (5 bases each). V was shortened by 6 bases and J by 1 base, with 13 bases between the two germline ends. The CDR3 runs to 13 residues. CDR1 is SQVTM and CDR2 is ANQGSEA in the germline V gene. The CDR3 protein is CSVGERSSYEQYF. CDR3 bases: TGCAGCGTGGGGGAGCGGAGTTCCTACGAGCAGTACTTC.

The V gene is TRBV12-3 or TRBV12-4, the J gene TRBJ1-3; D might be TRBD1 (6 bases). Trimming stripped 2 bases from V and 0 bases from J, with 17 bases between. The CDR3 has 18 amino acids. For the CDR3, the DNA is TGTGCCAGCAGTTTATCGGGAGTAGGGGGATTCTCTGGAAACACCATATATTTT. This codes for CASSLSGVGGFSGNTIYF.

Many counts were recorded for this clonotype. The chain recombines TRBV2 with TRBJ1-6; 8 nucleotides align to TRBD1. The CDR3 has 14 amino acids. Germline lookup yields CDR1 SNHLY and CDR2 FYNNEI. Trimming cost V 6 bases and J 10 bases; bases outside gene matches: 8. Written as DNA, the CDR3 is TGTGCCAGCAGGCTGACAGGGGTCGGATCACCCCTCCACTTT. Encoded protein: CASRLTGVGSPLHF.

This clonotype was counted between two and nine times. The chain links TRBV6-2 or TRBV6-3 to TRBJ2-2, with D perhaps TRBD1 (5 bases). This CDR3 comprises 14 residues. CDR1 and CDR2 from the germline V gene are MNHEY and SVGEGT. Trimming removed 6 bases from V and 3 bases from J, with 11 bases in between. The CDR3 DNA sequence: TGTGCCAGCAGCCCCCCAGGGTACACCGGGGAGCTGTTTTTT. Its protein product is CASSPPGYTGELFF.

This clonotype is medium-sized. V is TRBV6-6 and J is TRBJ2-1, with 7 bases identical to TRBD2. The J segment lost 5 bases and the V segment lost 5 bases, leaving 6 bases of the junction unmatched. This CDR3 has 14 residues. Germline loops: CDR1 MNHNY, CDR2 SVGAGI (reference sequence). Written as DNA, the CDR3 is TGTGCCAGCAGTGGTTCCGGGGGGAACAATGAGCAGTTCTTC. Its translation: CASSGSGGNNEQFF.

This clonotype occurred many times. The chain employs TRBV29-1 and TRBJ2-2; TRBD1 matches 10 bases. With 4 bases clipped from V and 6 bases from J, the junction kept 5 bases outside the gene matches. This CDR3 contains 14 residues. Looked up from germline, CDR1 is SQVTM and CDR2 is ANQGSEA. CDR3 amino acids: CSVVRQGAAGELFF. DNA of the CDR3: TGCAGCGTTGTCCGACAGGGGGCGGCCGGGGAGCTGTTTTTT.

The CDR3: CASSPHTSGSYNEQFF. For the CDR3, the DNA is TGTGCCAGCTCACCACATACTAGCGGCTCCTACAATGAGCAGTTCTTC. This rearrangement joins TRBV18 to TRBJ2-1, with 8 bases matching TRBD2. The length of the CDR3 is 16 residues. The V gene end was trimmed by 1 base and the J gene end by 0 bases; junction bases not matched to a gene: 2. Germline loops: CDR1 KGHSH, CDR2 LQKENI.

This clonotype has ten or more counts. The chain is built from TRBV12-3 or TRBV12-4 and TRBJ1-1; possibly TRBD1 for D (5 bases). V was shortened by 5 bases and J by 1 base, with 14 bases between the two germline ends. This CDR3 has 15 residues. The CDR3 here is CASSQRQSGNTEAFF. CDR3 in DNA: TGTGCCAGCAGTCAAAGACAGTCCGGGAACACTGAAGCTTTCTTT.

This clonotype was seen only a few times. The V gene is TRBV13, the J gene TRBJ1-1; no definite D call. The CDR3 is made up of 14 amino acids. Germline CDR1 reads PRHDT; CDR2 reads FYEKMQ (reference sequence). The V gene lost 3 bases and the J gene lost 1 base, with 9 bases spanning the gap. CDR3: CASSFPGPNTEAFF. The DNA of the CDR3 is TGTGCCAGCAGCTTTCCAGGTCCGAACACTGAAGCTTTCTTT. The entire variable domain, with the rest obtained from reference TRBV13 and TRBJ1-1, is as follows: AAGVIQSPRHLIKEKRETATLKCYPIPRHDTVYWYQQGPGQDPQFLISFYEKMQSDKGSIPDRFSAQQFSDYHSELNMSSLELGDSALYFCASSFPGPNTEAFFGQGTRLTVV.

This clonotype rates as medium-sized. The V and J genes are TRBV10-3 and TRBJ2-1, with TRBD2 matching over 10 bases. V lost 8 bases, J lost 4 bases, and 8 bases stayed unmatched. This CDR3 has 15 amino acids. Germline CDR1 is ENHRY and CDR2 is SYGVKD. CDR3 region: CAIRRTSGEYNEQFF. The CDR3 coding sequence is TGTGCCATCCGAAGGACTAGCGGCGAATACAATGAGCAGTTCTTC.

At least ten counts were recorded for this clonotype. The chain links TRBV10-1 to TRBJ2-5, with 8 nucleotides matching TRBD2. V lost 5 bases and J lost 5; bases outside the gene matches: 7. This CDR3 has 14 residues. The germline V gene has CDR1 WNHNN and CDR2 SYGVQD (reference sequence). In nucleotides, the CDR3 is TGCGCCAGCAGTCCGGGACTAGTAGCGGAGACCCAGTACTTC. As protein: CASSPGLVAETQYF.

This clonotype was seen at least ten times. This chain links TRBV6-1 with TRBJ1-5, with 9 bases identical to TRBD1. Unmatched junction bases numbered 13, after V lost 6 bases and J lost 7 bases. The CDR3 contains 16 residues. CDR1 is MNHNS, CDR2 SASEGT, per germline. CDR3 loop: CASRSRLQGAGQPQHF. DNA of the CDR3: TGTGCCAGCAGGTCCAGACTACAGGGGGCTGGGCAGCCCCAGCATTTT.